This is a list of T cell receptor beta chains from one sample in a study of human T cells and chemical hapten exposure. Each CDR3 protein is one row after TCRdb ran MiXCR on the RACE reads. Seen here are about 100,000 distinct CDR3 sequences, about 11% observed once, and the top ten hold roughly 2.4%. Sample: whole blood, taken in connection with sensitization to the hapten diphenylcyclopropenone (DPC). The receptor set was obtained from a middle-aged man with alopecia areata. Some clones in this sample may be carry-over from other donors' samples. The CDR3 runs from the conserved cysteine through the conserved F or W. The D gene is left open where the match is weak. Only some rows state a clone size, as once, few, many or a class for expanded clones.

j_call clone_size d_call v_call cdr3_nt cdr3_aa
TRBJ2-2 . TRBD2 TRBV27 TGTGCCAGCACCCCGTTCGGGGGGGCCGGGGAGCTGTTTTTT CASTPFGGAGELFF
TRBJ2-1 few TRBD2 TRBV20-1 TGCAGTGCTAGATTCCCGGGACTAGCGTTCAATGAGCAGTTCTTC CSARFPGLAFNEQFF
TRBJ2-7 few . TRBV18 TGTGCCAGCTCACCGAGGGACGGAAGCTCCTACGAGCAGTACTTC CASSPRDGSSYEQYF
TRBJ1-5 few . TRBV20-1 TGCAGTGCTAGAGATGAGAAGGGCTTTCAGCCCCAGCATTTT CSARDEKGFQPQHF
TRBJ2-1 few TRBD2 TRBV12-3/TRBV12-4 TGTGCCAGCATGTCTAGCGGGAGCTCCTACAATGAGCAGTTCTTC CASMSSGSSYNEQFF
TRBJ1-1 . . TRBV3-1 TGTGCCAGCAGCCAGCCCCCGGGCTTTGAAGCTTTCTTT CASSQPPGFEAFF
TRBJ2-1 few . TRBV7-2 TGTGCCAGCAGCTTAGAACGGGATTACAATGAGCAGTTCTTC CASSLERDYNEQFF
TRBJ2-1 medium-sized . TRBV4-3 TGCGCCAGCAGCCAAGAAAGGGTGGGGGAGGGGGATGAGCAGTTCTTC CASSQERVGEGDEQFF
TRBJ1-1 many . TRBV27 TGTGCCAGCAGCCCCGGTTTGTACACTGAAGCTTTCTTT CASSPGLYTEAFF
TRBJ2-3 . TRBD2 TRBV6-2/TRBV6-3 TGTGCCAGCCGCCCGGGAGGAGCGAAGACAGATACGCAGTATTTT CASRPGGAKTDTQYF
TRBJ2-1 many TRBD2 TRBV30 TGTGCCTGGGCCCGGCTAGCGGGAGTTGTCGATGAGCAGTTCTTC CAWARLAGVVDEQFF
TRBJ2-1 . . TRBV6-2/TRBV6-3 TGTGCCAGCAAGGAGAACGGGAGAGCGGGGCAGTTCTTC CASKENGRAGQFF
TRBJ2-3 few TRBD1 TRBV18 TGTGCCAGCTCATCAACCGGGACAGGGTACACAGATACGCAGTATTTT CASSSTGTGYTDTQYF
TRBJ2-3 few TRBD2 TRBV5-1 TGCGCCAGCACGCGGGAGGGTTTACCTTCTAGCACAGATACGCAGTATTTT CASTREGLPSSTDTQYF
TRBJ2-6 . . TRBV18 TGTGCCAGCTCCACTCAGGATGGGGCCAACGTCCTGACTTTC CASSTQDGANVLTF
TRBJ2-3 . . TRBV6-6 TGTGCCAGCCACGATCCCCCCACAGATACGCAGTATTTT CASHDPPTDTQYF
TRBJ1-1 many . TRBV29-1 TGCAGCGTCCATGAAAGGGCCCGGGGGAAAGGGACCACTGAAGCTTTCTTT CSVHERARGKGTTEAFF
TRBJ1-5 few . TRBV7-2 TGTGCCAGCAGCTTAGAGACGGGTCAGCCCCAGCATTTT CASSLETGQPQHF
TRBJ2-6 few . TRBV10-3 TGTGCCATCAGTGAAGGGGTCGGGGGCCCTGGGGCCAACGTCCTGACTTTC CAISEGVGGPGANVLTF
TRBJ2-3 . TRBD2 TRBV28 TGTGCCAGCAGTCCCGCCGGGGGGGGCCGGGCAGATACGCAGTATTTT CASSPAGGGRADTQYF
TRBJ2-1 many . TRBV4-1 TGCGCCAGCAGCCGGACTACAGGGGAGTTGGTCGAGCAGTTCTTC CASSRTTGELVEQFF
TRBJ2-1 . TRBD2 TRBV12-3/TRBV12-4 TGTGCCAGCAGTCCGCAAGCGGGAGGGGAGAAGTTCTTC CASSPQAGGEKFF
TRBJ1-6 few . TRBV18 TGTGCCAGCTCAGAAAATTCACCCCTCCACTTT CASSENSPLHF
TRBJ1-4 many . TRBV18 TGTGCCAGCTCACCTGTCACCCGAGAAAAACTGTTTTTT CASSPVTREKLFF
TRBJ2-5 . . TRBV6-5 TGTGCCAGCAGTTACTCCGTTTTTGAAGGTTTAGGGGAGACCCAGTACTTC CASSYSVFEGLGETQYF
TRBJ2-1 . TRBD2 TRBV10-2 TGCGCCAGCAGTGATTTGCGGGAGGGCTACAATGAGCAGTTCTTC CASSDLREGYNEQFF
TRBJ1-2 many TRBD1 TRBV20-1 TGCAGTCAGGGGGAGTTCGACTATGGCTACACCTTC CSQGEFDYGYTF
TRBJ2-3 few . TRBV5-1 TGCGCCAGCAGCTTGGCAGGGGCCCGCACAGATACGCAGTATTTT CASSLAGARTDTQYF
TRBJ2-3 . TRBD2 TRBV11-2 TGTGCCAGCAGCTTAGTGACTAGCTGGGATACGCAGTATTTT CASSLVTSWDTQYF
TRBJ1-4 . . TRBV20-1 TGCAGTGCTAAGACAGGTCTTAATGAAAAACTGTTTTTT CSAKTGLNEKLFF
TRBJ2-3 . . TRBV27 TGTGCCAGCACCCGGGACGGAAGGACAGATACGCAGTATTTT CASTRDGRTDTQYF
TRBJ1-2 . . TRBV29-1 TGCAGCGTTGTTTCGGGGGATGGCTACACCTTC CSVVSGDGYTF
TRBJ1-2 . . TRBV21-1 TGTGCCAGCAAGTGGACGGACAGGAACTATGGCGACACCTTC CASKWTDRNYGDTF
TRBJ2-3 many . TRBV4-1 TGCGCCAGCAGCCAAGAGGATCGCACGCAGTATTTT CASSQEDRTQYF
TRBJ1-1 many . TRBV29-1 TGCAGCGTTGAAACGGGCACTGAAGCTTTCTTT CSVETGTEAFF
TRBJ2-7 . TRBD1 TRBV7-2 TGTGCCAGCAGCCCAGGGGGCGTATCCTACGAGCAGTACTTC CASSPGGVSYEQYF
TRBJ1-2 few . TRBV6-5 TGTGCCAGCACCCAGAGGAGGTTGGAGGGCTACACCTTC CASTQRRLEGYTF
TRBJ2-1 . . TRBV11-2 TGTGCCAGCAGCTTAGATCTGGGATTGCAGTTCTTC CASSLDLGLQFF
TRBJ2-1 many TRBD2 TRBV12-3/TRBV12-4 TGTGCCAGCAGAGTAAGCGGGACCCAATACAATGAGCAGTTCTTC CASRVSGTQYNEQFF
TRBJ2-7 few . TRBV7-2 TGTGCCAGCAGCTTAATAGCGTTAAGCTCCTACGAGCAGTACTTC CASSLIALSSYEQYF
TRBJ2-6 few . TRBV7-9 TGTGCCAGCAGCAAAGGGCCAGACTCTGGGGCCAACGTCCTGACTTTC CASSKGPDSGANVLTF
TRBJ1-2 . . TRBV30 TGTGCCTGGAGTAAGCAGAATAACTATGGCTACACCTTC CAWSKQNNYGYTF
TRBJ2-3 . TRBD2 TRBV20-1 TGCAGTGCTAGACCGGGACTAGCGGGAGCTGATGATACGCAGTATTTT CSARPGLAGADDTQYF
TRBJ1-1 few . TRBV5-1 TGCGCCAGCAGCTTGCAACAGGCGAACACTGAAGCTTTCTTT CASSLQQANTEAFF
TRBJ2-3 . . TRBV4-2 TGTGCCAGCAGCCAAGAGGGGCGGGGTTCCCTCACAGATACGCAGTATTTT CASSQEGRGSLTDTQYF
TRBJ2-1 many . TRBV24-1 TGTGCCACCAGTGGAGGGGCCTACAATGAGCAGTTCTTC CATSGGAYNEQFF
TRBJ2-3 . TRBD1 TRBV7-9 TGTGCCAGCAGCGCAATGACAGGGGTTAGCACAGATACGCAGTATTTT CASSAMTGVSTDTQYF
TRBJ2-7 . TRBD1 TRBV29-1 TGCAGCGTTGTCCCCCCGGGACAGCTTTTTGAGCAGTACTTC CSVVPPGQLFEQYF
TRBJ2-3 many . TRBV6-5 TGTGCCAGCAGTCCCGGGAGTACGCAGTATTTT CASSPGSTQYF
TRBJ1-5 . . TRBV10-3 TGTGCCATCAGTCTAGAGGGGAGCAATCAGCCCCAGCATTTT CAISLEGSNQPQHF
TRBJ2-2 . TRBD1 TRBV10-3 TGTGCCATCAGGCCGGGACAGGGGAACACCGGGGAGCTGTTTTTT CAIRPGQGNTGELFF
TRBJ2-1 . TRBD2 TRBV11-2 TGTGCCAGCAGCTTAGGACTAGCGGGAGGCGAGCAGTTCTTC CASSLGLAGGEQFF
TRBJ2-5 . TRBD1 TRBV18 TGTGCCAGCTCACAGGGACAGTGGGAGACCCAGTACTTC CASSQGQWETQYF
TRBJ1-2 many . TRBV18 TGTGCCAGCTCACCCAAAAATTATGGCTACACCTTC CASSPKNYGYTF
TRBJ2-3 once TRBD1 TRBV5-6 TGTGCCAGCAGCTCCCCCGGGACAGGGGTTACAGATACGCAGTATTTT CASSSPGTGVTDTQYF
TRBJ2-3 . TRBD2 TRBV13 TGTGCCAGCAGCTCACAGACTAGCGGGAGAACAGATACGCAGTATTTT CASSSQTSGRTDTQYF
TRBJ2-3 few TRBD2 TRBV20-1 TGCAGTGCCTTTAGCGGGAGCACAGATACGCAGTATTTT CSAFSGSTDTQYF
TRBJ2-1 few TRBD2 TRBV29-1 TGCAGCGTTGAAGATTACGCTAGCGGGAGGGATGAGCAGTTCTTC CSVEDYASGRDEQFF